The clone carrying this T cell receptor beta chain was observed a handful of times. The donor group consisted entirely of healthy Caucasians. V lost 7 bases to trimming and J lost 1 base, with 30 bases between them. The CDR3 loop spans 20 amino acids. CDR1 is SGHRS and CDR2 is YFSETQ in the germline V gene. TCRdb processed the 5' RACE reads anew with MiXCR; each CDR3 protein has one entry. The table includes around 960,000 distinct CDR3 sequences, about 12% detected once. This entry is derived from a study of identical twins. This sample was also put to use in a study of yellow fever vaccine responses in identical twins.

Source material: PBMCs. This sequence originates from a woman between 18 and 30 years old in good health. This chain links TRBV5-1 with TRBJ2-1; D tentatively reads TRBD1 or TRBD2 (6 bases each). The CDR3 DNA reads TGCGCCAGCGGGCCCTTATTTGGGGGGCGCGGAAGTGGGTCCTACAATGAGCAGTTCTTC. Residues: CASGPLFGGRGSGSYNEQFF.